This T cell receptor (beta chain) derives from a study of OX40 agonist ivuxolimab in advanced cancers. Overall study context: Ivuxolimab doses were 0.01, 0.1, 0.3, 1.5, 3 or 10 mg/kg every 2 weeks.

Sequencing was performed with immunoSEQ multiplex PCR; in TCRdb, only in-frame clones are kept and a portion is missing. The repertoire holds around 76,000 clones, more than 65% seen once, with about 1% in the top ten. Germline V gene data show CDR1 as MNHEY and CDR2 as SVGAGI. Trimming removed 6 bases from V and 1 base from J, with 9 bases in between. CDR3 size: 13 residues. The rearrangement links TRBV6-5 to TRBJ1-1; no firm D call. This sequence was found in an adult with an advanced solid tumor such as melanoma, head and neck, liver or kidney cancer. The sample consisted of CD4+ or CD8+ T cells sorted from blood, taken in a trial of the OX40 agonist ivuxolimab. The CDR3 is CASRPDGNTEAFF. CDR3 nucleotides: TGTGCCAGCAGGCCCGACGGGAACACTGAAGCTTTCTTT.